The entry that follows covers one T cell receptor beta chain sequence. The data were produced by immunoSEQ multiplex PCR, yet TCRdb's version contains in-frame clones alone and is incomplete. The data show 150,000 or so clones, over 90% seen once. The data are from a study of T cell responses to AZD1222 COVID-19 vaccine. This CDR3 region has 16 residues. Trimming pared 0 bases from V and 4 bases from J, leaving 16 bases between. The germline CDR1 and CDR2 sequences are MGHRA and YSYEKL. This material consisted of peripheral blood, taken on day 0 of AZD1222 vaccination. The chain combines TRBV4-1 with TRBJ2-7; D uncertain. This clonotype was obtained from an adult in good health. The DNA for the CDR3 is TGCGCCAGCAGCCAAGATACCCGGATAGAGGAATACGAGCAGTACTTC. Translation gives CASSQDTRIEEYEQYF.